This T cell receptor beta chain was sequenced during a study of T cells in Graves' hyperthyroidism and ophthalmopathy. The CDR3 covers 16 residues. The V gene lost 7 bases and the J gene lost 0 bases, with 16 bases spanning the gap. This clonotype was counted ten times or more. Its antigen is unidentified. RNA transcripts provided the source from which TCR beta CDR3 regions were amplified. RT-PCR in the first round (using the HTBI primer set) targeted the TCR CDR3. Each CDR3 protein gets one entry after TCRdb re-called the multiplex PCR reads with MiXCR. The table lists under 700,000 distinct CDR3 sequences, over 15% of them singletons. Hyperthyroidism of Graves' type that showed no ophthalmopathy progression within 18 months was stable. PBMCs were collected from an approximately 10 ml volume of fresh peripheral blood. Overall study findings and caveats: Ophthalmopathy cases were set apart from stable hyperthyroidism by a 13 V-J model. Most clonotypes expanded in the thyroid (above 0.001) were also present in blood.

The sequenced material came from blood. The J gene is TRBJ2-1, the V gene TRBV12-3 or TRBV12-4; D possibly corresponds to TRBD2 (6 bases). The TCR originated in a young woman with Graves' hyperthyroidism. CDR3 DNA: TGTGCCAGCACCGGGGAGGCGGAACTCTCCTACAATGAGCAGTTCTTC. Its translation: CASTGEAELSYNEQFF.